This T cell receptor (beta chain) appears in the sequencing data of a study of blood T cell repertoires in COVID-19. Turning to the study itself: Nucleic acid was either cDNA or gDNA, and it came from T cells, B-cell-depleted T cells, or PBMCs.

A single count supports this clone. In the authors' methods: Amplification with reference gene primers provided the estimates of nucleated cell counts. Sequencing was performed with immunoSEQ multiplex PCR; in TCRdb, only in-frame clones are kept and a portion is missing. The V and J calls and clone size come from that table; D and trimming were worked out from the DNA. The table records 200,000 or so clones, roughly 84% of them present only once. CDR3 size: 17 residues. CDR1 and CDR2 from the germline V gene are LNHDA and SQIVND (reference sequence). Trimming removed 9 bases at V and 5 bases at J, with 25 bases between.

This receptor was taken from a man aged 50 to 59 who had recovered from COVID-19. Sequencing input: peripheral blood. The gene calls are TRBV19 and TRBJ2-2; no reliable D call. The DNA of the CDR3 is TGTGCCAGCCAGATCCAAGCGTGGAGCTTCGGGACCGGGGAGCTGTTTTTT. It specifies CASQIQAWSFGTGELFF.